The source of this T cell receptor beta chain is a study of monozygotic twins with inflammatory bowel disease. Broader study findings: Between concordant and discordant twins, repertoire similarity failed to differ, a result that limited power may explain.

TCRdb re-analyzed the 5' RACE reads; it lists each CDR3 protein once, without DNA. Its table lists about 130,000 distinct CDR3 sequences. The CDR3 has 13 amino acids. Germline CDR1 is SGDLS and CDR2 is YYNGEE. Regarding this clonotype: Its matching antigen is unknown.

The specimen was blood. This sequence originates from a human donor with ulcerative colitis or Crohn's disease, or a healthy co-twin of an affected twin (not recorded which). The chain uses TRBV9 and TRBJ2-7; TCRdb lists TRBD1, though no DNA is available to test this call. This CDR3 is CASSGRGSYEQYF.